This T cell receptor beta chain came from a study of shared clonotypes between healthy human individuals. The sample holds a few counts of this clone. Sequencing was performed with immunoSEQ multiplex PCR; in TCRdb, only in-frame clones are kept and a portion is missing. Here the sample spans over a million clones, approximately 80% being singletons. Trimming shortened V by 9 bases and J by 3 bases, and 22 bases separated the two germline ends. The CDR3 is 15 amino acids. Per the germline V gene, CDR1 is SGHRS and CDR2 is YFSETQ. Every one of the donors was a Caucasian adult that lived in Nashville, Tennessee.

The source is a man between 18 and 35 years old in good health. Some clones in this sample may be carry-over from other donors' samples. The chain employs TRBV5-1 and TRBJ2-7, with D maybe TRBD2 (5 bases). The sequencing input was memory CD4+ T cells from PBMCs. Described subset: CD45RA-negative fraction. This CDR3 is CATQLAAGADYEQYF. The CDR3 DNA is TGCGCCACCCAACTGGCGGCGGGCGCGGACTACGAGCAGTACTTC. The full variable domain, with the rest looked up from reference TRBV5-1 and TRBJ2-7, is KAGVTQTPRYLIKTRGQQVTLSCSPISGHRSVSWYQQTPGQGLQFLFEYFSETQRNKGNFPGRFSGRQFSNSRSEMNVSTLELGDSALYLCATQLAAGADYEQYFGPGTRLTVT.